Each of the 32 T cell receptor beta chains below was sequenced from the same sample in a study of blood T cell repertoires in COVID-19. The table came from immunoSEQ multiplex PCR; TCRdb's copy has only in-frame clones and leaves some out. This table holds tens of thousands of clones, approximately 89% found once. The material sequenced was peripheral blood. All receptors come from a man in his fifties or sixties with acute or convalescent COVID-19.

The chain employs TRBV4-1 and TRBJ2-5; no firm D call. Germline V gene sequence: CDR1 MGHRA, CDR2 YSYEKL. V was cut by 0 bases and J by 2 bases, with 13 bases left in between. The CDR3 consists of 16 residues. The CDR3, as DNA: TGCGCCAGCAGCCAAGAATGGTTGGCCGAACAAGAGACCCAGTACTTC. Protein: CASSQEWLAEQETQYF.

This clone was seen only a few times. The rearrangement links TRBV9 to TRBJ2-4, with TRBD1 as a possible D gene (8 bases). Trimming took 1 base from V and 8 from J, leaving 10 bases between them. The germline gives CDR1 SGDLS, CDR2 YYNGEE. This CDR3 is 13 amino acids long. As DNA, the CDR3 is TGTGCCAGCAGCGTAACAGGGGGGGACATTCAGTACTTC. It encodes CASSVTGGDIQYF.

This clone occurred once. This chain joins TRBV11-2 and TRBJ1-4, with D maybe TRBD1 (6 bases). Germline-derived CDR1 and CDR2 are SGHAT and FQNNGV. Trimming removed 5 bases from V and 2 bases from J, with 9 bases in between. The CDR3 loop spans 14 amino acids. The CDR3 here is CASSRTGTNEKLFF. Written as DNA, the CDR3 is TGTGCCAGCAGCCGTACAGGGACTAATGAAAAACTGTTTTTT. Drawing the rest from reference TRBV11-2 and TRBJ1-4, the complete variable domain is EAGVAQSPRYKIIEKRQSVAFWCNPISGHATLYWYQQILGQGPKLLIQFQNNGVVDDSQLPKDRFSAERLKGVDSTLKIQPAKLEDSAVYLCASSRTGTNEKLFFGSGTQLSVL.

This clone has just a few counts. The chain carries TRBV4-1 and TRBJ1-5, with 8 bases identical to TRBD1. The V segment lost 1 base and the J segment 2 bases; nucleotides outside the gene matches: 10. The CDR3 runs to 18 residues. Looked up from germline, CDR1 is MGHRA and CDR2 is YSYEKL. CDR3 nucleotides: TGCGCCAGCAGCCAAGTATTCACGGACAGGGACGGCAATCAGCCCCAGCATTTT. This encodes CASSQVFTDRDGNQPQHF.

This chain uses TRBV3-1 (or the pseudogene TRBV3-2) with TRBJ2-5, with 8 bases matching TRBD1. The trim removed 4 bases at V and 1 base at J, leaving 8 bases unmatched. This CDR3 is 16 amino acids long. Looked up from germline, CDR1 is LGHDT and CDR2 is YNNKEL (reference sequence). CDR3 protein: CASSPLSTGGQETQYF. CDR3 nucleotides: TGTGCCAGCAGCCCGCTTTCAACAGGGGGCCAAGAGACCCAGTACTTC.

The chain joins TRBV12-5 to TRBJ1-4; TRBD1 matches at 9 bases. In germline, CDR1 is LGHNT, CDR2 FRNRAP. V lost 3 bases and J lost 5; bases outside the gene matches: 4. The length of the CDR3 is 15 residues. The CDR3 nucleotides read TGTGCTAGTGGTTTAACCGGGACAGGGAATGAAAAACTGTTTTTT. Its protein is CASGLTGTGNEKLFF.

V usage is TRBV24-1 and J usage is TRBJ2-3; perhaps TRBD2 as D (6 bases). The germline V gene encodes CDR1 KGHDR and CDR2 SFDVKD. Trimming removed 0 bases at V and 1 base at J, with 13 bases between. This CDR3 has 17 residues. The CDR3 sequence: CATSDLGGTWGTDTQYF. CDR3 coding DNA: TGTGCCACCAGTGATTTGGGGGGGACCTGGGGCACAGATACGCAGTATTTT.

The count of this clone is one. The genes are TRBV11-3 and TRBJ2-7; D is undetermined. V was clipped by 5 bases and J by 0 bases, with 14 bases between them. The CDR3 is 15 residues long. Germline-derived CDR1 and CDR2 are SGHNT and YENEEA. The DNA of the CDR3 is TGTGCCAGCAGCCAGGTCAGGCAGGCCTCCTACGAGCAGTACGTC. It translates to CASSQVRQASYEQYV.

V usage is TRBV6-5 and J usage is TRBJ2-7; D might be TRBD1 (6 bases). In germline, CDR1 is MNHEY, CDR2 SVGAGI. The CDR3 has 16 amino acids. V lost 0 bases, J lost 1 base, and 13 bases lay in between. The CDR3 here is CASSYSQGQPSYEQYV. For the CDR3, the DNA is TGTGCCAGCAGTTACTCGCAAGGACAGCCATCCTACGAGCAGTACGTC.

V and J are TRBV28 and TRBJ1-4; D is perhaps TRBD1 (6 bases). Trimming removed 5 bases from V and 3 bases from J, with 10 bases in between. Germline CDR1 MDHEN, CDR2 SYDVKM. The CDR3 is 14 amino acids. DNA of the CDR3: TGTGCCAGCAGTCAAGGGGGTTCTAATGAAAAACTGTTTTTT. It codes for CASSQGGSNEKLFF.

J is TRBJ2-7 and V is TRBV2; 8 bases match TRBD1. The CDR3 is 13 amino acids. J gave up 3 bases and V 6 bases, and 4 bases lay outside the gene matches. Per germline, CDR1 SNHLY and CDR2 FYNNEI. The CDR3 DNA reads as TGTGCCAGCAGGGGACAGGAGAACTACGAGCAGTACTTC. It codes for CASRGQENYEQYF.

The rearrangement links TRBV25-1 to TRBJ2-7; D unresolved. Deletions cut 2 bases from V and 0 bases from J, with 5 bases between. CDR1 MGHDK and CDR2 SYGVNS come from the germline V gene. This CDR3 spans 13 amino acids. The CDR3 here is CASSEPLSYEQYV. CDR3 in DNA: TGTGCCAGCAGTGAACCCCTCTCCTACGAGCAGTACGTC.

The chain recombines TRBV10-2 with TRBJ2-7; tentative D call: TRBD1 (6 bases). Deletions cut 8 bases from V and 2 bases from J, with 19 bases between. Looked up from germline, CDR1 is WSHSY and CDR2 is SAAADI. CDR3 length equals 15 residues. CDR3 coding DNA: TGCGCCAGCTTGCCGACGGACAGACTACCCTACGAGCAGTACTTC. Encoded protein: CASLPTDRLPYEQYF.

The chain uses TRBV5-1 and TRBJ2-3; D not resolved. V gave up 4 bases and J gave up 2 bases, with 8 bases separating them. CDR1 SGHRS and CDR2 YFSETQ come from the germline V gene. The CDR3 consists of 13 residues. The DNA of the CDR3 is TGCGCCAGCAGCGTTGACACCACAGATACGCAGTATTTT. The encoded protein is CASSVDTTDTQYF.

The chain combines TRBV20-1 with TRBJ2-7, with D possibly TRBD2 on 5 matching bases. The V gene lost 6 bases and the J gene lost 6 bases, with 12 bases spanning the gap. This CDR3 has 11 amino acids. Germline V gene lookup returns CDR1 DFQATT and CDR2 SNEGSKA (reference sequence). The CDR3 region has the DNA TGCAGTGCCCTAGCCCGTGGCGAGCAGTACTTC. Translated, it gives CSALARGEQYF.

The V gene is TRBV10-3, the J gene TRBJ1-1; 7 bases are shared with TRBD1. V gave up 6 bases and J gave up 1 base; unmatched junction bases: 2. Germline CDR1 reads ENHRY; CDR2 reads SYGVKD. The CDR3 runs to 13 residues. CDR3 amino acids: CAIRQGTNTEAFF. CDR3 coding DNA: TGTGCCATCAGACAGGGGACGAACACTGAAGCTTTCTTT.

The chain is built from TRBV5-1 and TRBJ2-5; 10 bases agree with TRBD2. Trimming cost V 3 bases and J 5 bases; bases outside gene matches: 7. Per the germline V gene, CDR1 is SGHRS and CDR2 is YFSETQ. The CDR3 contains 15 residues. CDR3 amino acids: CASSSSGRAQETQYF. Written as DNA, the CDR3 is TGCGCCAGCAGCTCCAGCGGGAGGGCCCAGGAGACCCAGTACTTC.

This CDR3 reads CAWSVRGGNNEQFF. In DNA form, the CDR3 reads TGTGCCTGGAGTGTACGGGGAGGGAACAATGAGCAGTTCTTC. The rearrangement uses TRBV30 and TRBJ2-1; 7 positions match TRBD2. Germline CDR1 reads GTSNPN; CDR2 reads SVGIG (reference sequence). V lost 0 bases to trimming and J lost 5 bases; unmatched junction nucleotides: 4. The CDR3 runs 14 residues.

This clone was recorded once. V and J are TRBV7-4 and TRBJ2-1; TRBD2 aligns across 9 bases. Germline lookup yields CDR1 SGHVT and CDR2 SQSDAQ. This CDR3 has 16 amino acids. The V and J ends lost 1 base and 8 bases, in that order; junction bases with no gene match: 9. In DNA, the CDR3 is TGTGCCAGCAGCTTAGACGGGCTAGCGGGATGGTATGAGCAGTTCTTC. This sequence encodes CASSLDGLAGWYEQFF.

The chain employs TRBV5-1 and TRBJ2-5, with 8 bases that match TRBD2. This CDR3 comprises 14 residues. Germline V gene data show CDR1 as SGHRS and CDR2 as YFSETQ. With 5 bases clipped from V and 2 bases from J, the junction kept 5 bases outside the gene matches. The CDR3 coding sequence is TGCGCCAGCAGGGATAGCGGGACACAAGAGACCCAGTACTTC. This translates into CASRDSGTQETQYF.

In its sample, this clone was seen once. CDR3 sequence: CASSFEGRGGWNEQFF. CDR3 nucleotide sequence: TGTGCCAGCAGCTTCGAAGGGCGGGGGGGCTGGAATGAGCAGTTCTTC. The chain carries TRBV5-5 and TRBJ2-1, with 9 bases fitting TRBD2. The CDR3 is 16 amino acids. Germline CDR1 and CDR2: SGHKS and YYEKEE (reference sequence). V was pared by 2 bases and J by 7 bases, with 10 bases of the junction left unmatched.

V usage is TRBV7-9 and J usage is TRBJ1-2; TRBD1 agrees at 7 bases. The CDR3 extends over 12 amino acids. Germline V gene sequence: CDR1 SEHNR, CDR2 FQNEAQ (reference sequence). Unmatched junction bases numbered 3, after V lost 4 bases and J lost 7 bases. The CDR3: CASSSAGGGYTF. CDR3 nucleotides: TGTGCCAGCAGCTCCGCAGGGGGTGGCTACACCTTC.

CDR3 in DNA: TGTGCCAGCTCACAGGGACAGGGAACAACTAATGAAAAACTGTTTTTT. It is translated as CASSQGQGTTNEKLFF. This rearrangement joins TRBV18 to TRBJ1-4, with 9 bases lining up with TRBD1. In germline, CDR1 is KGHSH, CDR2 LQKENI. Trimming removed 4 bases from V and 0 bases from J; junction bases left unmatched: 3. The CDR3 sequence is 16 residues long.

The chain joins TRBV6-5 to TRBJ2-6, with unresolved D. Germline CDR1 reads MNHEY; CDR2 reads SVGAGI. This CDR3 spans 15 amino acids. V was clipped by 5 bases and J by 1 base, with 9 bases between them. CDR3 DNA sequence: TGTGCCAGCAGTCGAGACTTATCTGGGGCCAACGTCCTGACTTTC. This encodes CASSRDLSGANVLTF.

The V and J genes are TRBV7-2 and TRBJ2-1, with D tentatively TRBD2 (5 bases). The CDR3 consists of 15 residues. Germline assignment: CDR1 SGHTA and CDR2 FQGNSA. The germline V and J ends were trimmed by 8 bases and 0 bases, with 14 bases remaining between them. As DNA, the CDR3 is TGTGCCAGCGGGCTAGCTGCTAGCTCCTACAATGAGCAGTTCTTC. It translates to CASGLAASSYNEQFF.

The chain uses TRBV29-1 and TRBJ2-3, with 7 positions matching TRBD1. Germline V gene lookup returns CDR1 SQVTM and CDR2 ANQGSEA. V gave up 2 bases and J gave up 4 bases; unmatched junction bases: 0. The CDR3 runs 12 residues. The CDR3 region is CSVEQGADTQYF. The CDR3 region has the DNA TGCAGCGTTGAACAGGGGGCAGATACGCAGTATTTT.

The rearrangement uses TRBV6-5 and TRBJ2-2, with D possibly being TRBD2 (6 bases). CDR3 size: 15 residues. In germline, CDR1 is MNHEY, CDR2 SVGAGI. V dropped 7 bases and J dropped 6 bases, with 18 bases sitting between them. CDR3 sequence: CASNGEVTGAGELFF. The DNA of the CDR3 is TGTGCCAGCAATGGGGAGGTCACTGGGGCCGGGGAGCTGTTTTTT.

The V and J genes are TRBV7-9 and TRBJ2-6; D call uncertain. This CDR3 is 15 amino acids long. Germline CDR1 is SEHNR and CDR2 is FQNEAQ (reference sequence). The V and J ends lost 5 bases and 0 bases respectively, with 8 bases between them. CDR3 in DNA: TGTGCCAGCAGCGCGGCCTACTCTGGGGCCAACGTCCTGACTTTC. Translating gives CASSAAYSGANVLTF.

The chain couples TRBV9 to TRBJ1-1, with D unresolved. V dropped 4 bases and J dropped 4 bases, with 11 bases sitting between them. The CDR3 sequence is 13 residues long. Germline CDR1 SGDLS, CDR2 YYNGEE. The CDR3 DNA reads as TGTGCCAGCAGCCCCCGAGGCCTCACTGAAGCTTTCTTT. Protein sequence: CASSPRGLTEAFF.

The V call is TRBV2, the J call TRBJ2-2; a possible D gene is TRBD1 (5 bases). Trimming shortened V by 4 bases and J by 4 bases, and 10 bases separated the two germline ends. The CDR3 is 14 residues long. Germline V gene lookup returns CDR1 SNHLY and CDR2 FYNNEI. CDR3 region: CASSGQKSTGELFF. CDR3 nucleotide sequence: TGTGCCAGCAGTGGACAGAAATCCACCGGGGAGCTGTTTTTT.

The V gene is TRBV2, the J gene TRBJ2-5, with a possible D match to TRBD1 (6 bases). V was cut by 8 bases and J by 3 bases, with 16 bases left in between. CDR1 and CDR2 (germline): SNHLY, FYNNEI. This CDR3 contains 14 residues. In DNA form, the CDR3 reads TGTGCCAGCTCCTTTGACAGGCGTGAAGAGACCCAGTACTTC. It specifies CASSFDRREETQYF.

The J gene is TRBJ2-1, the V gene TRBV5-4; D gene unclear. The germline V gene has CDR1 SGHNT and CDR2 YYREEE (reference sequence). Trimming cost V 4 bases and J 8 bases, with 19 bases left between them. The CDR3 extends over 15 amino acids. As DNA, the CDR3 is TGTGCCAGCAGCCCCGCGGCTACGGGTGTCCATGAGCAGTTCTTC. It translates to CASSPAATGVHEQFF.